These 29 T cell receptor beta chains came from one sample sequenced in a study of CD8 T cells in ankylosing spondylitis. Whole-study findings and limits: A motif of roughly 8 highly homologous TCR beta variants was seen as apparently characteristic of ankylosing spondylitis blood.

TCRdb ran MiXCR on the 5' RACE reads and lists one entry per CDR3 protein. The sample records 500,000 to 550,000 distinct CDR3 sequences, 10% to 15% being singletons. These TCRs are of unknown antigen specificity. Sequences were obtained from blood, either unsorted or a sorted T cell fraction (not recorded which). The origin of the receptors is a male donor with ankylosing spondylitis.

The chain joins TRBV20-1 to TRBJ1-2; D is ambiguous. The germline V gene encodes CDR1 DFQATT and CDR2 SNEGSKA (reference sequence). The CDR3 covers 13 residues. The V and J ends lost 6 bases and 8 bases respectively, with 19 bases between them. The CDR3 region has the DNA TGCAGTGCGAGAAGGCCTCGGGAGGGAGGCTACACCTTC. It codes for CSARRPREGGYTF.

The chain combines TRBV12-3 or TRBV12-4 with TRBJ2-1, with 8 bases fitting TRBD2. Trimming at V came to 1 base and at J to 7 bases, leaving 12 bases not matched to a gene. The CDR3 length is 17 residues. The CDR3 loop reads CASSLVIGLAKGNEQFF. The CDR3, as DNA: TGTGCCAGCAGTTTAGTTATCGGACTAGCAAAAGGGAATGAGCAGTTCTTC.

This clonotype occurred a few times. This chain links TRBV20-1 with TRBJ2-3, with 10 bases fitting TRBD2. This CDR3 region has 16 residues. The V gene end was trimmed by 5 bases and the J gene end by 0 bases; junction bases not matched to a gene: 8. Germline V CDR1 and CDR2: DFQATT, SNEGSKA (reference sequence). CDR3 DNA sequence: TGCAGTGCTCATCAACTAGCGGGACGGAGCACAGATACGCAGTATTTT. Protein sequence: CSAHQLAGRSTDTQYF.

The rearrangement links TRBV19 to TRBJ2-1; 15 bases are a match to TRBD2. Germline lookup yields CDR1 LNHDA and CDR2 SQIVND (reference sequence). V was pared by 3 bases and J by 16 bases, with 10 bases of the junction left unmatched. The CDR3 is made up of 15 amino acids. In DNA form, the CDR3 reads TGTGCCAGTAGTATCCCCGGACTAGCGGGAGGGCTGTTATTCTTC. It is translated as CASSIPGLAGGLLFF.

This chain connects TRBV7-2 to TRBJ1-1; 7 positions match TRBD1. The length of the CDR3 is 14 residues. Germline V lookup: CDR1 SGHTA, CDR2 FQGNSA. Trimming at V came to 2 bases and at J to 6 bases, leaving 6 bases not matched to a gene. The CDR3 loop is CASSLRRQGPEAFF. The CDR3 coding sequence is TGTGCCAGCAGCTTAAGACGACAGGGACCTGAAGCTTTCTTT.

Only a few counts were recorded for this clonotype. V and J are TRBV12-3 or TRBV12-4 and TRBJ2-1, with 10 bases lining up with TRBD2. This CDR3 comprises 15 residues. The V segment lost 7 bases and the J segment 1 base; nucleotides outside the gene matches: 4. For the CDR3, the DNA is TGTGCCAGCACCTGGACTAGCGGTTCCTACAATGAGCAGTTCTTC. Residues: CASTWTSGSYNEQFF.

This clonotype was found a few times. The chain couples TRBV2 to TRBJ2-7, with unresolved D. The CDR3 is made up of 14 amino acids. From germline, CDR1 is SNHLY and CDR2 FYNNEI. The CDR3 bases are TGTGCCAGCAGCGAAGACCCACAATACTACGAGCAGTACGTC. Residues: CASSEDPQYYEQYV.

This clonotype was picked up one time. J is TRBJ1-2 and V is TRBV4-1; D is undetermined. Germline V lookup: CDR1 MGHRA, CDR2 YSYEKL. Trimming took off 1 base at V and 0 bases at J, with 12 bases between the two ends. The CDR3 has 16 residues. In DNA, the CDR3 is TGCGCCAGCAGCCAAGGTGTCAGAGGTGCTAACTATGGCTACACCTTC. Residues: CASSQGVRGANYGYTF.

This clonotype was counted ten times or more. The CDR3 sequence: CASSPFEAAYLGEQFF. CDR3 coding DNA: TGTGCCAGCTCACCATTCGAAGCGGCCTACTTAGGTGAGCAGTTCTTC. The chain carries TRBV18 and TRBJ2-1, with D maybe TRBD2 (5 bases). The CDR3 covers 16 residues. Germline assignment: CDR1 KGHSH and CDR2 LQKENI. V lost 2 bases, J lost 9 bases, and 20 bases lay in between.

This clonotype appeared many times. The chain employs TRBV24-1 and TRBJ2-2; unclear D gene. V gave up 6 bases and J gave up 0 bases, with 7 bases separating them. CDR1 KGHDR and CDR2 SFDVKD come from the germline V gene. This CDR3 region has 14 residues. The CDR3 DNA sequence: TGTGCCACCAGTCCCTCTTCGAACACCGGGGAGCTGTTTTTT. Amino acid sequence: CATSPSSNTGELFF.

There are a few counts of this clonotype. The chain recombines TRBV7-2 with TRBJ1-1; D perhaps matches TRBD1 (5 bases). CDR1 and CDR2 (germline): SGHTA, FQGNSA. With 5 bases removed from V and 1 base from J, the gap between germline ends came to 11 bases. The CDR3 totals 14 residues. In nucleotides, the CDR3 is TGTGCCAGCAGCCTGGGACCGCGGAACACTGAAGCTTTCTTT. It translates to CASSLGPRNTEAFF.

This clonotype appeared a few times. The chain combines TRBV5-6 with TRBJ1-1, with D unclear. The CDR3 has 13 amino acids. The V gene lost 0 bases and the J gene lost 6 bases, with 9 bases spanning the gap. Germline CDR1 and CDR2: SGHDT and YYEEEE. The CDR3 bases are TGTGCCAGCAGCTTGGGAGCAGGCCCTGAAGCTTTCTTT. Protein sequence: CASSLGAGPEAFF.

The sample holds many counts of this clonotype. This sequence joins TRBV20-1 and TRBJ1-3, with 7 bases lining up with TRBD1. CDR1 and CDR2 from the germline V gene are DFQATT and SNEGSKA (reference sequence). The CDR3 sequence is 16 residues long. With V trimmed by 2 bases and J by 0 bases, 7 bases remained unmatched. CDR3 sequence: CSARSMTGSSGNTIYF. CDR3 coding DNA: TGCAGTGCTAGATCCATGACAGGGAGCTCTGGAAACACCATATATTTT.

The chain links TRBV15 to TRBJ2-5; perhaps TRBD1 as D (6 bases). CDR3 length: 16 residues. Deletions cut 5 bases from V and 3 bases from J, with 19 bases between. Germline CDR1 LNHNV, CDR2 YYDKDF (reference sequence). CDR3 nucleotides: TGTGCCACCAGCGGATTCACCGGGACACCTGAAGAGACCCAGTACTTC. Translated: CATSGFTGTPEETQYF.

This chain links TRBV11-2 with TRBJ2-2; the D call may be TRBD1 or TRBD2 (5 bases each). This CDR3 comprises 16 residues. Germline CDR1 SGHAT, CDR2 FQNNGV. V lost 1 base and J lost 2, with 11 bases in between. CDR3 in amino acids: CASSLGPGGNTGELFF. Written as DNA, the CDR3 is TGTGCCAGCAGCTTAGGTCCTGGGGGAAACACCGGGGAGCTGTTTTTT.

The chain joins TRBV24-1 to TRBJ2-1; TRBD1 agrees at 11 bases. Germline loops: CDR1 KGHDR, CDR2 SFDVKD. After removal of 3 bases from V and 6 bases from J, the junction contained 9 bases not matched to a gene. The CDR3 consists of 17 residues. The CDR3 loop is CATSDGATGTGGNEQFF. The CDR3 DNA is TGTGCCACCAGTGATGGGGCTACCGGGACAGGGGGCAATGAGCAGTTCTTC.

Many counts were recorded for this clonotype. The chain has TRBV7-8 and TRBJ2-7, with D unresolved. The V gene's germline CDR1 is SGHVS and CDR2 FQNEAQ. Trimming removed 1 base from V and 4 bases from J, with 8 bases in between. The CDR3 is 13 residues long. CDR3 loop: CASSLGDWYEQYV. Here the CDR3 DNA reads TGTGCCAGCAGCTTAGGCGACTGGTACGAGCAGTACGTC.

This clonotype turned up a few times. The CDR3 loop is CASSPAGERWEQYV. DNA for the CDR3: TGTGCCAGCTCACCAGCCGGGGAAAGGTGGGAGCAGTACGTC. This chain joins TRBV18 and TRBJ2-7; D is possibly TRBD2 (5 bases). The CDR3 sequence is 14 residues long. Germline V gene sequence: CDR1 KGHSH, CDR2 LQKENI. V dropped 2 bases and J dropped 7 bases, with 15 bases sitting between them.

This clonotype has a handful of counts. The chain uses TRBV5-1 and TRBJ2-5; D ambiguous. Trimming took off 0 bases at V and 2 bases at J, with 14 bases between the two ends. CDR1 is SGHRS and CDR2 is YFSETQ in the germline V gene. The CDR3 loop spans 16 amino acids. The CDR3 here is CASSLGPEALQETQYF. The DNA of the CDR3 is TGCGCCAGCAGCTTGGGCCCTGAGGCACTACAAGAGACCCAGTACTTC.

The V call is TRBV20-1, the J call TRBJ2-6; D unresolved. Trimming pared 7 bases from V and 2 bases from J, leaving 9 bases between. The germline V gene has CDR1 DFQATT and CDR2 SNEGSKA (reference sequence). The CDR3 runs to 13 residues. The CDR3 nucleotides read TGCAGTGTTCTGGATCCTGGGGCCAACGTCCTGACTTTC. Amino acids: CSVLDPGANVLTF.

This clonotype was recorded many times. J is TRBJ1-1 and V is TRBV20-1; D is ambiguous. V lost 2 bases and J 0 bases, leaving 7 bases between the germline ends. The CDR3 spans 13 residues. In germline, CDR1 is DFQATT, CDR2 SNEGSKA (reference sequence). The CDR3 spells CSARRPVNTEAFF. As DNA, the CDR3 is TGCAGTGCTAGACGACCCGTGAACACTGAAGCTTTCTTT.

The table lists this clonotype with a few counts. This chain uses TRBV27 with TRBJ2-7; 8 bases agree with TRBD1. Germline CDR1 is MNHEY and CDR2 is SMNVEV (reference sequence). This CDR3 has 14 amino acids. V shed 2 bases and J 2 bases; nucleotides not matched to a gene: 2. In nucleotides, the CDR3 is TGTGCCAGCAGTTTACGGGGACAGGCCTACGAGCAGTACTTC. Encoded protein: CASSLRGQAYEQYF.

The gene calls are TRBV7-2 and TRBJ2-1; D remains ambiguous. V was clipped by 3 bases and J by 2 bases, with 5 bases between them. Germline CDR1 SGHTA, CDR2 FQGNSA. The CDR3 contains 13 residues. Written as DNA, the CDR3 is TGTGCCAGCAGCTTCCTAGCCTACAATGAGCAGTTCTTC. Protein sequence: CASSFLAYNEQFF.

Ten or more counts support this clonotype. J is TRBJ2-1 and V is TRBV25-1, with TRBD2 as a possible D gene (6 bases). V dropped 6 bases and J dropped 9 bases, with 15 bases sitting between them. The germline V gene encodes CDR1 MGHDK and CDR2 SYGVNS. CDR3 length equals 13 residues. CDR3 residues: CASRPMGGGEQFF. DNA for the CDR3: TGTGCCAGCAGGCCGATGGGAGGAGGTGAGCAGTTCTTC.

This clonotype was counted only a few times. The V and J genes are TRBV3-1 and TRBJ2-7, with D maybe TRBD2 (6 bases). Germline lookup yields CDR1 LGHDT and CDR2 YNNKEL (reference sequence). The germline V and J ends were trimmed by 4 bases and 0 bases, with 19 bases remaining between them. There are 17 residues in the CDR3. The CDR3 DNA sequence: TGTGCCAGCAGCCGCCCCCTGAGGCCGGGAGACTCCTACGAGCAGTACGTC. Translation: CASSRPLRPGDSYEQYV.

This clonotype showed up just a few times. The CDR3 region is CASTDGVPGFTEAFF. Written as DNA, the CDR3 is TGTGCCAGCACCGACGGGGTCCCAGGGTTCACTGAAGCTTTCTTT. The chain has TRBV6-1 and TRBJ1-1; D perhaps matches TRBD1 (5 bases). Deletions cut 7 bases from V and 4 bases from J, with 19 bases between. The CDR3 covers 15 residues. CDR1 and CDR2 from the germline V gene are MNHNS and SASEGT.

This clonotype was found many times. V is TRBV7-2 and J is TRBJ2-1; weak D call: TRBD2 (6 bases). V was cut by 5 bases and J by 7 bases, with 12 bases left in between. Germline CDR1 and CDR2: SGHTA and FQGNSA. The CDR3 runs to 13 residues. The CDR3 DNA follows: TGTGCCAGCAGCGCGGGACCGGTAAATGAGCAGTTCTTC. Amino acids: CASSAGPVNEQFF.

This clonotype was picked up many times. The rearrangement links TRBV12-3 or TRBV12-4 to TRBJ2-1; 10 nucleotides align to TRBD2. V lost 5 bases and J lost 0; bases outside the gene matches: 7. This CDR3 has 17 residues. The CDR3 bases are TGTGCCAGCAGTCCACGGGCTAGCGGGAGCTCCTACAATGAGCAGTTCTTC. Protein sequence: CASSPRASGSSYNEQFF.

This clonotype showed up just a few times. This chain uses TRBV14 with TRBJ2-5, with no clear D. The CDR3 totals 13 residues. Germline V gives CDR1 SGHDN, CDR2 FVKESK. Trimming removed 0 bases from V and 5 bases from J, with 7 bases in between. CDR3 amino acids: CASSQDNVETQYF. Here the CDR3 DNA reads TGTGCCAGCAGCCAAGATAATGTGGAGACCCAGTACTTC.